The entry that follows covers one T cell receptor (beta chain) sequence. These data are taken from a study of blood T cells in healthy people across ages. CDR3 length equals 12 residues. Trimming removed 6 bases from V and 4 bases from J, with 10 bases in between. In germline, CDR1 is DFQATT, CDR2 SNEGSKA (reference sequence). It was with a sample-barcoded 5' primer and a J-beta primer mix that a second PCR of roughly 7 to 12 cycles was run. Via MiXCR, TCRdb re-called the 5' RACE reads, giving one row per CDR3 protein. The repertoire includes about 400,000 distinct CDR3 sequences, roughly half of them detected once, and under 60% sits in the top ten.

This sequence joins TRBV20-1 and TRBJ1-5, with D unclear. The receptor's source is a man aged 55 to 70 in good health. The sequencing sample was made of blood. The CDR3 loop is CSAKSSNQPQHF. Here the CDR3 DNA reads TGCAGTGCCAAGTCCTCTAATCAGCCCCAGCATTTT.